This T cell receptor beta chain was sequenced during a study of cytomegalovirus exposure and HLA in healthy donors. This clone was counted once. What it binds is not known. The PCR employed 60 Vbeta primers together with 13 Jbeta primers. In the original processing: Some 11 million of the about 80 million unique TCR beta chains counted in a later analysis were shared. TCRdb keeps only in-frame clones here, not all; method: immunoSEQ multiplex PCR. That table is the source of V, J and clone size, and D and trimming were worked out from the DNA. Of some 130,000 clones listed, about 74% are singletons. V was cut by 0 bases and J by 7 bases, with 9 bases left in between. The CDR3 runs 13 residues. The V gene's germline CDR1 is LNHNV and CDR2 YYDKDF (reference sequence). General study points: There were over 150 TCR beta chains listed as cytomegalovirus-associated. Immune exposure data for these donors was limited to CMV serostatus. Accurate HLA-A and HLA-B prediction from TCR beta sequences was reported for most subjects.

This chain uses TRBV15 with TRBJ2-5; D unresolved. The specimen was PBMCs. The TCR comes from a man between 25 and 39 years old in good health and CMV-seronegative. This chain's CDR3 is CATSRDESGTQYF. CDR3 in DNA: TGTGCCACCAGCAGAGATGAGTCGGGGACCCAGTACTTC.